A selection of T cell receptor beta chains follows, all from one sample in a study of shared clonotypes between healthy human individuals. Measured with immunoSEQ multiplex PCR; TCRdb has only the in-frame clones, and not every one. The table shows about 960,000 clones, with less than 85% occurring only once. Sequenced material: memory CD4+ T cells sorted from blood. Source of these receptors: a man aged 18 to 30 in good health. Both conserved end residues are part of each CDR3. The D gene is left open where the match is weak. Not all rows give a size; the values are once, few, many and, for expanded clones, a class.

clone_size,cdr3_length,j_call,d_call,v_call,cdr3_aa
few,15,TRBJ1-6,.,TRBV13,CASSLGGTHNSPLHF
.,14,TRBJ2-7,.,TRBV29-1,CSGRRDPTSYEQYF
.,14,TRBJ2-3,TRBD2,TRBV6-5,CASRSSGWPDTQYF
.,15,TRBJ2-4,.,TRBV5-1,CASTQSGSTGNIQYF
.,15,TRBJ1-2,.,TRBV4-1,CASSRGNEVFYGYTF
.,12,TRBJ1-6,.,TRBV27,CASSFSEGTLHF
few,16,TRBJ2-7,TRBD1,TRBV18,CASSRGPTGTGYEQYF
once,15,TRBJ2-7,.,TRBV7-2,CASSLSGGSFGEQYF
.,15,TRBJ2-7,.,TRBV2,CASRDETGSSYEQYF
.,14,TRBJ2-7,.,TRBV18,CASSPRARNYEQYF
.,15,TRBJ1-1,.,TRBV9,CASSVEAVVSTEAFF
.,17,TRBJ1-4,.,TRBV4-1,CASSQGSAGTSNEKLFF
once,14,TRBJ2-3,TRBD2,TRBV25-1,CASRGSGRTDTQYF
.,16,TRBJ1-3,TRBD1,TRBV30,CAWSVWGQGFGNTIYF
.,18,TRBJ2-7,.,TRBV4-3,CASSQYLLGLSDSYEQYF
.,13,TRBJ2-5,.,TRBV7-2,CASSLGVRETQYF
.,14,TRBJ2-4,.,TRBV28,CASSPSSVRSIQYF
.,18,TRBJ2-3,TRBD2,TRBV9,CASSVGLAGAWVPDTQYF
.,15,TRBJ2-1,TRBD1,TRBV18,CASSPTRGLGNEQFF
.,15,TRBJ1-5,.,TRBV6-5,CASSPDSNWVQPQHF
.,13,TRBJ2-7,.,TRBV28,CASSSQVPYEQYF
few,15,TRBJ2-5,TRBD1,TRBV4-1,CASSQGQQGGSTQYF